This T cell receptor (beta chain) stems from a study of vaccination effects on CD4 cells after COVID-19. Cultured cells yielded isolated CD4+ T cells after around 9 days. Trimming took off 4 bases at V and 6 bases at J, with 11 bases between the two ends. Germline-derived CDR1 and CDR2 are KGHDR and SFDVKD. The CDR3 covers 13 residues. This clone showed up just a few times. Its specificity is not known. Only in-frame clones appear in the TCRdb table, and some are missing; sequencing was by immunoSEQ multiplex PCR. The sample yields over 65,000 clones, about 74% seen once. The source material was CD4+ T cells from PBMCs cultured without peptide, sampled before COVID-19 vaccination. The chain employs TRBV24-1 and TRBJ1-2; no clear D. This TCR derives from a human donor who received a COVID-19 vaccine. CDR3 amino acids: CATSDDYYDGYTF. As DNA, the CDR3 is TGTGCCACCAGTGACGACTACTACGATGGCTACACCTTC.